A single sample gave rise to the 28 T cell receptor beta chains below, sequenced in a study of cytomegalovirus exposure and HLA in healthy donors. The PCR ran on 60 Vbeta and 13 Jbeta primers. Method: immunoSEQ multiplex PCR; TCRdb's copy keeps in-frame clones and lacks some. The data contain about 180,000 clones, roughly 79% of them singletons. The material sequenced was PBMCs. The receptors here all came from a young woman in good health and CMV-seropositive.

The chain links TRBV27 to TRBJ1-2; 8 bases agree with TRBD1. This CDR3 region has 14 residues. Germline CDR1 reads MNHEY; CDR2 reads SMNVEV (reference sequence). Trimming took 5 bases from V and 0 from J; bases not matched to a gene: 2. The CDR3, as DNA: TGTGCCAGCAGTCAGACAGGGGCTAACTATGGCTACACCTTC. Protein: CASSQTGANYGYTF.

The V gene is TRBV19, the J gene TRBJ2-3, with TRBD2 identical over 8 bases. With 4 bases clipped from V and 0 bases from J, the junction kept 3 bases outside the gene matches. CDR3 size: 15 residues. Germline CDR1 LNHDA, CDR2 SQIVND (reference sequence). Here the CDR3 reads CASSTGGASTDTQYF. In DNA, the CDR3 is TGTGCCAGTAGTACGGGGGGGGCTAGCACAGATACGCAGTATTTT.

The chain employs TRBV18 and TRBJ2-1; no firm D call. The CDR3 sequence is 13 residues long. The V and J ends lost 6 bases and 9 bases respectively, with 15 bases between them. CDR1 KGHSH and CDR2 LQKENI come from the germline V gene. CDR3 loop: CASSPSQAGEQFF. In DNA, the CDR3 is TGTGCCAGCTCGCCCAGTCAAGCAGGTGAGCAGTTCTTC.

This clone was seen a handful of times. The chain employs TRBV12-5 and TRBJ2-3; D is possibly TRBD1 (6 bases). Germline values: CDR1 LGHNT, CDR2 FRNRAP. This CDR3 spans 15 amino acids. The V end lost 5 bases, the J end lost 0 bases, and 12 bases lay between the germline ends. CDR3 amino acids: CASGMGDTSTDTQYF. The CDR3 nucleotides are TGTGCTAGTGGTATGGGGGACACTAGCACAGATACGCAGTATTTT.

The rearrangement uses TRBV7-9 and TRBJ2-3, with 9 bases that match TRBD1. The CDR3 covers 15 residues. The V and J ends lost 8 bases and 3 bases, in that order; junction bases with no gene match: 9. Per germline, CDR1 SEHNR and CDR2 FQNEAQ (reference sequence). The CDR3 loop is CASLIGQGYTDTQYF. The CDR3 nucleotides are TGTGCCAGCTTAATAGGACAGGGGTATACAGATACGCAGTATTTT.

The chain recombines TRBV27 with TRBJ2-7; 10 nucleotides match TRBD1. Germline V CDR1 and CDR2: MNHEY, SMNVEV (reference sequence). V dropped 6 bases and J dropped 5; count of bases not matched to a gene: 7. The CDR3 is 14 residues long. CDR3 nucleotides: TGTGCCAGCAGCCTCCGGGACAGGGGCGACGAGCAGTACTTC. It is translated as CASSLRDRGDEQYF.

The rearrangement links TRBV27 to TRBJ2-3, with a possible D match to TRBD2 (5 bases). The germline V gene encodes CDR1 MNHEY and CDR2 SMNVEV (reference sequence). The CDR3 extends over 16 amino acids. The V end was cut by 0 bases, the J end by 0 bases, with 10 bases between. The DNA for the CDR3 is TGTGCCAGCAGTTTATCTGGCGGGCCCAGCACAGATACGCAGTATTTT. It is translated as CASSLSGGPSTDTQYF.

This clone has only one observation. The CDR3 nucleotides read TGTGCCAGCACCCCGGGACAGATAAGAGATACGCAGTATTTT. Translated: CASTPGQIRDTQYF. This chain links TRBV6-1 with TRBJ2-3; 7 nucleotides align to TRBD1. This CDR3 comprises 14 residues. V lost 7 bases to trimming and J lost 5 bases; unmatched junction nucleotides: 9. Germline V CDR1 and CDR2: MNHNS, SASEGT.

In this sample, this clone turned up once. The V and J genes are TRBV19 and TRBJ2-1; TRBD1 aligns across 8 bases. Germline V gives CDR1 LNHDA, CDR2 SQIVND (reference sequence). CDR3 length: 15 residues. Unmatched junction bases numbered 9, after V lost 6 bases and J lost 5 bases. The CDR3 loop is CASRPDRGRDNEQFF. The CDR3 coding sequence is TGTGCCAGTAGGCCAGACAGGGGAAGAGACAATGAGCAGTTCTTC.

The chain has TRBV13 and TRBJ2-1, with D unclear. The V gene's germline CDR1 is PRHDT and CDR2 FYEKMQ (reference sequence). Trimming stripped 8 bases from V and 10 bases from J, with 12 bases between. The CDR3 is 11 amino acids. Here the CDR3 reads CASSTGPEQFF. DNA of the CDR3: TGTGCCAGCTCCACCGGTCCCGAGCAGTTCTTC.

The rearrangement uses TRBV2 and TRBJ1-4; 8 positions match TRBD1. The CDR3 is 14 residues long. Germline values: CDR1 SNHLY, CDR2 FYNNEI. The J segment lost 3 bases and the V segment lost 4 bases, leaving 1 base of the junction unmatched. Here the CDR3 reads CASSGGQANEKLFF. CDR3 coding DNA: TGTGCCAGCAGTGGGGGACAGGCTAATGAAAAACTGTTTTTT.

The chain's CDR3 is CASSRRTGTISGNTIYF. In DNA, the CDR3 is TGCGCCAGCAGCCGCAGGACAGGGACTATCTCTGGAAACACCATATATTTT. The chain carries TRBV5-1 and TRBJ1-3, with TRBD1 matching over 8 bases. Germline CDR1 SGHRS, CDR2 YFSETQ. V dropped 4 bases and J dropped 0; count of bases not matched to a gene: 9. The CDR3 totals 17 residues.

The rearrangement joins TRBV4-3 to TRBJ2-3; 7 nucleotides line up with TRBD1. The junction had 5 bases not matched to a gene; V was cut back by 3 bases and J by 2 bases. CDR3 length: 15 residues. Germline CDR1 is LGHNA and CDR2 is YSLEER. The CDR3 DNA reads as TGCGCCAGCAGCCAGCAGGGGGAAGCCACAGATACGCAGTATTTT. It specifies CASSQQGEATDTQYF.

V gene TRBV7-7 combines with J gene TRBJ2-5; 15 positions match TRBD2. V was clipped by 1 base and J by 3 bases; unmatched bases: 9. The CDR3 is made up of 19 amino acids. Germline assignment: CDR1 SSHAT and CDR2 FNYEAQ (reference sequence). The CDR3 DNA reads TGTGCCAGCAGCTTAGTGACCGGGACTAGCGGGGGGCAGGAAGAGACCCAGTACTTC. It codes for CASSLVTGTSGGQEETQYF.

The J gene is TRBJ2-3, the V gene TRBV5-6; TRBD1 matches 8 bases. CDR1 is SGHDT and CDR2 is YYEEEE in the germline V gene. The CDR3 has 14 amino acids. Losses at the gene ends were 7 bases for V and 2 bases for J; bases not matched to a gene: 6. The CDR3 DNA reads as TGTGCCAGCCTCCGGGACAGGCTCACAGATACGCAGTATTTT. It codes for CASLRDRLTDTQYF.

V usage is TRBV7-2 and J usage is TRBJ2-3; the D is unclear. V was clipped by 3 bases and J by 6 bases, with 19 bases between them. This CDR3 contains 16 residues. Germline CDR1 reads SGHTA; CDR2 reads FQGNSA. CDR3 sequence (DNA): TGTGCCAGCAGCTTCGGGTCAGTCGGCGCAGCCGATACGCAGTATTTT. Protein product: CASSFGSVGAADTQYF.

This clone was seen a single time. The V gene is TRBV4-3, the J gene TRBJ1-6; possibly TRBD1 for D (5 bases). Germline V gene lookup returns CDR1 LGHNA and CDR2 YSLEER. The CDR3 has 18 residues. The V end was cut by 0 bases, the J end by 1 base, with 13 bases between. Here the CDR3 reads CASSQDGGRGSYNSPLHF. In DNA, the CDR3 is TGCGCCAGCAGCCAAGACGGGGGGAGAGGGTCCTATAATTCACCCCTCCACTTT.

The rearrangement links TRBV19 to TRBJ1-1, with a possible D match to TRBD1 (6 bases). Germline CDR1 LNHDA, CDR2 SQIVND (reference sequence). The CDR3 extends over 14 amino acids. V dropped 9 bases and J dropped 0 bases, with 14 bases sitting between them. This CDR3 is CASLGAGMNTEAFF. CDR3 bases: TGTGCCAGCTTGGGGGCAGGGATGAACACTGAAGCTTTCTTT.

The chain employs TRBV4-1 and TRBJ2-3, with a possible D match to TRBD1 (6 bases). Per the germline V gene, CDR1 is MGHRA and CDR2 is YSYEKL. The length of the CDR3 is 16 residues. The V end lost 1 base, the J end lost 2 bases, and 13 bases lay between the germline ends. DNA for the CDR3: TGCGCCAGCAGCCAAGGAGGAGGACAGTTCACAGATACGCAGTATTTT. Protein: CASSQGGGQFTDTQYF.

The table lists this clone with a count of one. J is TRBJ2-3 and V is TRBV19; tentatively, D is TRBD1 (5 bases). The germline V gene has CDR1 LNHDA and CDR2 SQIVND (reference sequence). The CDR3 is 14 residues long. Between the trimmed V and J ends, which lost 5 bases and 2 bases, there was a span of 11 bases. DNA for the CDR3: TGTGCCAGTAGTCCCAAGGGGCACACAGATACGCAGTATTTT. Translation gives CASSPKGHTDTQYF.

This clone has only one observation. The chain joins TRBV27 to TRBJ2-7, with 10 bases identical to TRBD1. The CDR3 has 15 residues. Trimming removed 5 bases from V and 5 bases from J; junction bases left unmatched: 9. The germline V gene has CDR1 MNHEY and CDR2 SMNVEV (reference sequence). The CDR3 is CASSIPGTGEHEQYF. Written as DNA, the CDR3 is TGTGCCAGCAGTATACCCGGGACAGGGGAACACGAGCAGTACTTC.

The CDR3 loop reads CASSEIVGQGARNEQFF. The CDR3 DNA follows: TGTGCCAGCAGTGAAATCGTGGGGCAGGGGGCGCGAAATGAGCAGTTCTTC. This chain links TRBV2 with TRBJ2-1; 8 bases agree with TRBD1. The CDR3 is made up of 17 amino acids. The germline gives CDR1 SNHLY, CDR2 FYNNEI. Trimming removed 2 bases from V and 7 bases from J; junction bases left unmatched: 13.

This clone turned up a few times. The J gene is TRBJ1-2, the V gene TRBV7-9; D might be TRBD1 (6 bases). Trimming left V 7 bases short and J 0 bases short, with 18 bases between. CDR1 and CDR2 (germline): SEHNR, FQNEAQ (reference sequence). This CDR3 has 16 residues. The CDR3 region has the DNA TGTGCCAGCACCTCGGACAGCCTCCTAGCTAACTATGGCTACACCTTC. It translates to CASTSDSLLANYGYTF.

This clone was picked up a small number of times. The V call is TRBV13, the J call TRBJ2-2; 9 nucleotides align to TRBD1. Germline CDR1 is PRHDT and CDR2 is FYEKMQ (reference sequence). With 5 bases clipped from V and 14 bases from J, the junction kept 6 bases outside the gene matches. CDR3 length: 12 amino acids. CDR3 coding DNA: TGTGCCAGCAGCCCAGGGACAGGGTCCCTGTTTTTT. Its translation: CASSPGTGSLFF.

V is TRBV11-1 and J is TRBJ2-1; TRBD1 might be the D (6 bases). This CDR3 has 17 amino acids. Germline V gene data show CDR1 as SGHAT and CDR2 as FQDESV (reference sequence). Between the trimmed V and J ends, which lost 5 bases and 8 bases, there was a span of 25 bases. CDR3 in DNA: TGTGCCAGCAGCCCACAGGGTTTTGGGGGTGATTTGTATGAGCAGTTCTTC. It codes for CASSPQGFGGDLYEQFF.

This clone was observed a single time. V gene TRBV29-1 combines with J gene TRBJ2-7; the D gene is possibly TRBD1 (5 bases). The CDR3 runs 13 residues. CDR1 SQVTM and CDR2 ANQGSEA come from the germline V gene. The V gene lost 4 bases and the J gene lost 1 base, with 11 bases spanning the gap. CDR3 DNA: TGCAGCGTTGCAAAAGCAGGGTCCTACGAGCAGTACTTC. Its protein is CSVAKAGSYEQYF.

V gene TRBV27 combines with J gene TRBJ1-2, with a weak D call TRBD1 (5 bases). V lost 4 bases, J lost 4 bases, and 16 bases lay in between. Germline values: CDR1 MNHEY, CDR2 SMNVEV (reference sequence). This CDR3 spans 15 amino acids. The DNA of the CDR3 is TGTGCCAGCAGTTCAAACTCCGGGACTCCCTATGGCTACACCTTC. Translating gives CASSSNSGTPYGYTF.

V gene TRBV19 combines with J gene TRBJ2-5; possible D gene TRBD1, 6 bases. The CDR3 loop spans 13 amino acids. V gave up 5 bases and J gave up 1 base, with 8 bases separating them. Germline values: CDR1 LNHDA, CDR2 SQIVND (reference sequence). The DNA of the CDR3 is TGTGCCAGTAGTGGGGGCAGCCAAGAGACCCAGTACTTC. Translated: CASSGGSQETQYF. The variable domain in full, completed from reference TRBV19 and TRBJ2-5, reads DGGITQSPKYLFRKEGQNVTLSCEQNLNHDAMYWYRQDPGQGLRLIYYSQIVNDFQKGDIAEGYSVSREKKESFPLTVTSAQKNPTAFYLCASSGGSQETQYFGPGTRLLVL.